This passage covers 5 T cell receptor beta chains from one sample sequenced in a study of T-cell reconstitution after alpha-beta-depleted transplantation in children. TCRbeta library preparation incorporated unique molecular identifiers. TCRdb fed the PCR reads into MiXCR, producing one record per CDR3 protein. The sample has some 200,000 distinct CDR3 sequences, around 7.7% seen once. Sequencing was performed on PBMCs, mostly from graft donor cells, taken 360 days after TCRalphabeta/CD19-depleted stem cell transplant. Receptors originate from a male patient between 2 and 10 years old who had a stem cell transplant for acute myeloid leukemia, so the T cells may come from the graft donor.

Many counts were recorded for this clonotype. This rearrangement joins TRBV9 to TRBJ2-1; D not resolved. CDR1 SGDLS and CDR2 YYNGEE come from the germline V gene. V was trimmed by 0 bases and J by 9 bases, leaving 4 bases between them. This CDR3 spans 11 amino acids. The CDR3 nucleotides read TGTGCCAGCAGCGTAGAGGGTGAGCAGTTCTTC. As protein: CASSVEGEQFF.

The table lists this clonotype with a few counts. This chain uses TRBV10-3 with TRBJ2-2; D possibly corresponds to TRBD2 (6 bases). The CDR3 loop spans 13 amino acids. CDR1 is ENHRY and CDR2 is SYGVKD in the germline V gene. With 10 bases removed from V and 6 bases from J, the gap between germline ends came to 15 bases. The CDR3, as DNA: TGTGCCACCGACCCGGGGGAGGCCGGGGAGCTGTTTTTT. Amino acids: CATDPGEAGELFF.

This clonotype was seen a handful of times. The chain recombines TRBV25-1 with TRBJ2-7; D is possibly TRBD1 (6 bases). V shed 10 bases and J shed 3 bases, with 10 bases lying between them. Germline lookup yields CDR1 MGHDK and CDR2 SYGVNS. The CDR3 loop spans 11 amino acids. CDR3 bases: TGTGCCACCTCGGACAGCTACGAGCAGTACGTC. Amino acids: CATSDSYEQYV.

At least ten counts were recorded for this clonotype. The gene calls are TRBV6-1 and TRBJ1-3, with D uncertain. Germline lookup yields CDR1 MNHNS and CDR2 SASEGT. There are 14 residues in the CDR3. V was shortened by 6 bases and J by 5 bases, with 14 bases between the two germline ends. The CDR3 here is CASRPRRGRNTIYF. The CDR3 bases are TGTGCCAGCAGACCTCGACGAGGAAGAAACACCATATATTTT.

Only a few counts were recorded for this clonotype. V usage is TRBV4-1 and J usage is TRBJ1-5; D is perhaps TRBD1 (6 bases). Trimming cost V 3 bases and J 6 bases, with 12 bases left between them. The germline gives CDR1 MGHRA, CDR2 YSYEKL. This CDR3 comprises 14 residues. CDR3 protein: CASSHPQGSQPQHF. In nucleotides, the CDR3 is TGCGCCAGCAGCCACCCACAGGGTTCTCAGCCCCAGCATTTT.